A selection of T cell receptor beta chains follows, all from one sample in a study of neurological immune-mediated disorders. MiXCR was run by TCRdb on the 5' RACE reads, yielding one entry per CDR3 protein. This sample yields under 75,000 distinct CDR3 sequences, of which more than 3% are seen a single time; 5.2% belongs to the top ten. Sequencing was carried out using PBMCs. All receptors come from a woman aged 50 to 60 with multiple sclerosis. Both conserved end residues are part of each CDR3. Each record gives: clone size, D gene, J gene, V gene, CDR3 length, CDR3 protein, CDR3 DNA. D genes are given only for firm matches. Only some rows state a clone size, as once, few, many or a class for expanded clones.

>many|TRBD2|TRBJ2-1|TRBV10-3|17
CAISLHRSSGGANEQFF
TGTGCCATCAGTCTCCACCGGTCGAGCGGGGGGGCCAATGAGCAGTTCTTC
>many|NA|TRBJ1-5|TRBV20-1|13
CSAYKESNQPQHF
TGCAGTGCTTACAAAGAGAGCAATCAGCCCCAGCATTTT
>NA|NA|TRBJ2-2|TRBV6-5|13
CASRIPNTGELFF
TGTGCCAGCAGAATTCCGAACACCGGGGAGCTGTTTTTT
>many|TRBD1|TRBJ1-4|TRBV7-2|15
CASSSGQGGVEKLFF
TGTGCCAGCAGCTCCGGACAGGGGGGTGTGGAAAAACTGTTTTTT
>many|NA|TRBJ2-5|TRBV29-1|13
CSVEPSRGETQYF
TGCAGCGTTGAACCGTCACGGGGTGAGACCCAGTACTTC
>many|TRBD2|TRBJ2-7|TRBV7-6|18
CASSLDPRTTSGSYEQYF
TGTGCCAGCAGCTTAGATCCACGGACGACTAGCGGCTCCTACGAGCAGTACTTC
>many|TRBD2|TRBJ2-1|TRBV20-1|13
CSARGSGGLEQFF
TGCAGTGCTAGGGGTAGCGGGGGCCTGGAGCAGTTCTTC
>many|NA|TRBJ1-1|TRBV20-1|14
CSARRWGEDTEAFF
TGCAGTGCTAGACGATGGGGGGAGGACACTGAAGCTTTCTTT
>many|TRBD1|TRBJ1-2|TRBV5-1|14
CASSSITGDGGYTF
TGCGCCAGCAGCAGCATTACAGGGGATGGAGGCTACACCTTC
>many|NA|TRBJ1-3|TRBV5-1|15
CASSHRRAPGDTIYF
TGCGCCAGCAGCCACCGGAGGGCACCCGGGGACACCATATATTTT
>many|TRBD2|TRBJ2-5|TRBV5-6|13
CASSGGGGETQYF
TGTGCCAGCAGCGGCGGGGGTGGAGAGACCCAGTACTTC
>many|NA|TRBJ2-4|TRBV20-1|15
CSAREGGTTKNIQYF
TGCAGTGCTAGGGAGGGGGGGACAACCAAAAACATTCAGTACTTC
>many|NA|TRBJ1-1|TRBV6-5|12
CASSGGVSEAFF
TGTGCCAGCTCGGGGGGAGTCAGCGAAGCTTTCTTT
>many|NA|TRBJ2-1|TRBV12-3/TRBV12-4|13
CASSPSVWAEQFF
TGTGCCAGCAGTCCATCGGTTTGGGCCGAGCAGTTCTTC
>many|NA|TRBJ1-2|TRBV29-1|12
CSVGKGSQLYTF
TGCAGCGTTGGGAAGGGCAGTCAGCTCTACACCTTC
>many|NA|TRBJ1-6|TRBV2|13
CATRGGGGSPLHF
TGTGCCACTAGAGGGGGTGGAGGTTCACCCCTCCACTTT
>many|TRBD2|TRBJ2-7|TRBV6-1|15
CASSAESGSSYEQYF
TGTGCCAGCAGTGCGGAAAGCGGGAGTTCCTACGAGCAGTACTTC
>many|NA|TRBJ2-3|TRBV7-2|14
CASRSNYAGDTQYF
TGTGCCAGCCGCTCCAACTATGCAGGGGATACGCAGTATTTT
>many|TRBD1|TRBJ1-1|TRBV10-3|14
CAISRQGMNTEAFF
TGTGCCATCAGTAGACAGGGTATGAACACTGAAGCTTTCTTT
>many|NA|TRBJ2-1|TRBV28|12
CASSPRYNEQFF
TGTGCCAGCAGTCCTCGTTACAATGAGCAGTTCTTC
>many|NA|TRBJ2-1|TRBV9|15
CASSVAGMAYNEQFF
TGTGCCAGCAGCGTAGCCGGGATGGCCTACAATGAGCAGTTCTTC
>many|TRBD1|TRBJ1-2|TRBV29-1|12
CSVERQGYGYTF
TGCAGCGTTGAAAGACAGGGGTATGGCTACACCTTC
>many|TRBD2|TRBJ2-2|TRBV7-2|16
CASSFGRGANTGELFF
TGTGCCAGCAGCTTCGGGCGGGGGGCGAACACCGGGGAGCTGTTTTTT
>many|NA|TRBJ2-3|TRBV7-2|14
CASTLGGPADTQYF
TGTGCCAGCACGCTCGGGGGGCCGGCAGATACGCAGTATTTT
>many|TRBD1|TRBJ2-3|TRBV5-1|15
CASSQGDPYTDTQYF
TGCGCCAGCAGCCAGGGGGACCCGTACACAGATACGCAGTATTTT
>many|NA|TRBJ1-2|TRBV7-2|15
CASTQRGGRWMGYTF
TGTGCCAGCACCCAGAGGGGGGGGCGCTGGATGGGCTACACCTTC
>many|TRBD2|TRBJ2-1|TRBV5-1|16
CASSSTPGRGGNEQFF
TGCGCCAGCAGCTCGACGCCGGGACGGGGGGGAAATGAGCAGTTCTTC
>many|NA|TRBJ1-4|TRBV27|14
CASSTNDQNEKLFF
TGTGCCAGCAGTACAAACGACCAAAATGAAAAACTGTTTTTT
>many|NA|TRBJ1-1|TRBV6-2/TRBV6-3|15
CASSPPRAQGTEAFF
TGTGCCAGCAGTCCGCCTCGGGCACAGGGCACTGAAGCTTTCTTT
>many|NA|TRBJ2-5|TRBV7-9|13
CASSLSGFETQYF
TGTGCCAGCAGCTTATCAGGGTTCGAGACCCAGTACTTC
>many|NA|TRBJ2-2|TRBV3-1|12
CASSPYTGELFF
TGTGCCAGCAGCCCATACACCGGGGAGCTGTTTTTT
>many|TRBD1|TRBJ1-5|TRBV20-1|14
CSAPDRASNQPQHF
TGCAGTGCTCCCGACAGGGCGAGCAATCAGCCCCAGCATTTT
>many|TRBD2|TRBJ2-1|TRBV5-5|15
CASNIAGSSYNEQFF
TGTGCCAGCAACATAGCGGGGAGCTCCTACAATGAGCAGTTCTTC
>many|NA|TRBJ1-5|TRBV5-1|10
CASSPQPQHF
TGCGCCAGCAGCCCACAGCCCCAGCATTTT
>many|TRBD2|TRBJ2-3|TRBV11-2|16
CASSRTLAGDGYTQYF
TGTGCCAGCAGCCGGACCCTAGCGGGGGACGGGTATACGCAGTATTTT
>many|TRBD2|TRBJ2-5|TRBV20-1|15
CSARDPREVQETQYF
TGCAGTGCTAGAGATCCCCGGGAGGTCCAAGAGACCCAGTACTTC
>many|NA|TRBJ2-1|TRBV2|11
CASSLSTEQFF
TGTGCCAGCAGCCTTAGTACTGAGCAGTTCTTC
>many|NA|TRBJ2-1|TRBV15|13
CATSRGRSDEQFF
TGTGCCACCAGCAGGGGGAGGTCCGATGAGCAGTTCTTC
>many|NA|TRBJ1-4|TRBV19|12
CASSIGGESLFF
TGTGCCAGTAGTATCGGGGGAGAGTCGCTGTTTTTT
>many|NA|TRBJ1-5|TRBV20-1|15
CSAMADLKGNQPQHF
TGCAGTGCTATGGCGGACCTTAAGGGGAATCAGCCCCAGCATTTT
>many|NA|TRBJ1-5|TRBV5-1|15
CASSLGGLSNQPQHF
TGCGCCAGCAGCTTGGGGGGTCTTAGCAATCAGCCCCAGCATTTT